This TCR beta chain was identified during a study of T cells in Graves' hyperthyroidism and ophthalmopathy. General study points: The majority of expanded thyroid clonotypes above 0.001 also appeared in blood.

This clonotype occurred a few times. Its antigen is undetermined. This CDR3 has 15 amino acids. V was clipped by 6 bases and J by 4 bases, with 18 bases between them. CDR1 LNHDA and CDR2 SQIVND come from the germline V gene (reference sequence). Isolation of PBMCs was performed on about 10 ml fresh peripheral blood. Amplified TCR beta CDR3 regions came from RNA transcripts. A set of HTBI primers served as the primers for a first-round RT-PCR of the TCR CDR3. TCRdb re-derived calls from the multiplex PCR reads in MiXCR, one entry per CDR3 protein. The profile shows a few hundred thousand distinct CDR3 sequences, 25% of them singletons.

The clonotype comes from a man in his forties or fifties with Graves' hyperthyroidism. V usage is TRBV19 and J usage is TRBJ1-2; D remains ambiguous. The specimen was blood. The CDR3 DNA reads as TGTGCCAGTAGCCGCGACCCCTGGGGTACCTATGGCTACACCTTC. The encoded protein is CASSRDPWGTYGYTF.